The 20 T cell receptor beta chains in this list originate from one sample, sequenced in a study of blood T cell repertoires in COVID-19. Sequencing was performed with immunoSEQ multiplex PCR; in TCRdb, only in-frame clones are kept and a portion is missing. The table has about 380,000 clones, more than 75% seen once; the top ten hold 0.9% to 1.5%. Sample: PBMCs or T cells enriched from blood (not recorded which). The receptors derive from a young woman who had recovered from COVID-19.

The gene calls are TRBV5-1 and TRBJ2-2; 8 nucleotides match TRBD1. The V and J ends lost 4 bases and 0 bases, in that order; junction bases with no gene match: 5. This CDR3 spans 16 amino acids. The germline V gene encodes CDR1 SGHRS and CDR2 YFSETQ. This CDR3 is CASSATGDPNTGELFF. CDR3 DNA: TGCGCCAGCAGCGCGACAGGGGACCCGAACACCGGGGAGCTGTTTTTT. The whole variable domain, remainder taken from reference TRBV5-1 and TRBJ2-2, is KAGVTQTPRYLIKTRGQQVTLSCSPISGHRSVSWYQQTPGQGLQFLFEYFSETQRNKGNFPGRFSGRQFSNSRSEMNVSTLELGDSALYLCASSATGDPNTGELFFGEGSRLTVL.

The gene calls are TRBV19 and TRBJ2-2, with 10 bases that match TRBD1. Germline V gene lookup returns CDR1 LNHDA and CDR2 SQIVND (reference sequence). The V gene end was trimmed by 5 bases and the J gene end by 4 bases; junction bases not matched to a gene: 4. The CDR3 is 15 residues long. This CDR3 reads CASSFGQGGTGELFF. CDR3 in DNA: TGTGCCAGTAGTTTCGGACAGGGGGGCACCGGGGAGCTGTTTTTT.

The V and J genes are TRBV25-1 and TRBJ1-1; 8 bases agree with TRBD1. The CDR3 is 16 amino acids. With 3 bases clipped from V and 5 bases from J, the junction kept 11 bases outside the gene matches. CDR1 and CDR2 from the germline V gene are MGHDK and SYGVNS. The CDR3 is CASSDRNGQGGTEAFF. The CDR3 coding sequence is TGTGCCAGCAGTGATAGAAATGGACAGGGAGGGACTGAAGCTTTCTTT.

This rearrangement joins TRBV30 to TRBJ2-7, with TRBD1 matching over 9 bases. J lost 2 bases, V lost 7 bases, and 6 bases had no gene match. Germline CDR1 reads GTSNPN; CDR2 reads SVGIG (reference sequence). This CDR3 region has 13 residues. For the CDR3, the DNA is TGTGCCTCAACACAGGGGGCCACCTACGAGCAGTACTTC. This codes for CASTQGATYEQYF.

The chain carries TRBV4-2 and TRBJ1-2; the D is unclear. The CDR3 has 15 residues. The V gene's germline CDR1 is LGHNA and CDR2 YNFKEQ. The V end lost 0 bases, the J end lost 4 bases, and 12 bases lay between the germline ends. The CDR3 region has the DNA TGTGCCAGCAGCCAAGATAATAGCGGTGGCTATGGCTACACCTTC. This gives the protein CASSQDNSGGYGYTF.

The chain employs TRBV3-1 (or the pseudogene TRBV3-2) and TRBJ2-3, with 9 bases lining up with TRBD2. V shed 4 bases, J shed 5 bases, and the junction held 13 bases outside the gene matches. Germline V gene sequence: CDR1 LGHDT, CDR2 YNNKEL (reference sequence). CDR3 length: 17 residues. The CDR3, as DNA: TGTGCCAGCAGCCTTCTAGGCGGGGGGGCAGGTGGAGATACGCAGTATTTT. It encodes CASSLLGGGAGGDTQYF.

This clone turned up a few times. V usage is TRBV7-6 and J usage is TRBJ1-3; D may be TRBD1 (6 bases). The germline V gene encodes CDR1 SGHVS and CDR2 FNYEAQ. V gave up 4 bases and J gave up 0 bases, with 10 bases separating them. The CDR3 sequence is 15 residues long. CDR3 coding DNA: TGTGCCAGCAGCTCGACAGGTGACTCTGGAAACACCATATATTTT. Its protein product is CASSSTGDSGNTIYF.

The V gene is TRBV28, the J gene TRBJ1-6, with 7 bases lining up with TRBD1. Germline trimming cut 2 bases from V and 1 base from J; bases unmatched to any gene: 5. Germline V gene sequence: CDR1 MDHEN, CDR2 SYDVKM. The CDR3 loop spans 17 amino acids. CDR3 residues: CASSLRGQRSYNSPLHF. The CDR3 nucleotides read TGTGCCAGCAGTTTAAGGGGGCAGAGGTCCTATAATTCACCCCTCCACTTT.

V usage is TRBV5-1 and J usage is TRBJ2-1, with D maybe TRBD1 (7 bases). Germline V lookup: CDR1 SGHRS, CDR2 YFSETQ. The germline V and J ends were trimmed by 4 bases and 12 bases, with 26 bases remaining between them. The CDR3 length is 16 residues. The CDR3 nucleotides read TGCGCCAGCAGCGTAACTTCAGGGGGGCGGGAAAATAGGCAGTTCTTC. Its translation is CASSVTSGGRENRQFF. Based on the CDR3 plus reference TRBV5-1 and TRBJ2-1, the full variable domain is KAGVTQTPRYLIKTRGQQVTLSCSPISGHRSVSWYQQTPGQGLQFLFEYFSETQRNKGNFPGRFSGRQFSNSRSEMNVSTLELGDSALYLCASSVTSGGRENRQFFGPGTRLTVL.

The CDR3 region has the DNA TGTGCCAGCAGCCGTAGCATTTCTGGGGCCAACGTCCTGACTTTC. This encodes CASSRSISGANVLTF. V usage is TRBV3-1 (or the pseudogene TRBV3-2) and J usage is TRBJ2-6; D unresolved. Trimming cost V 4 bases and J 1 base, with 8 bases left between them. The CDR3 spans 15 residues. Germline V CDR1 and CDR2: LGHDT, YNNKEL (reference sequence).

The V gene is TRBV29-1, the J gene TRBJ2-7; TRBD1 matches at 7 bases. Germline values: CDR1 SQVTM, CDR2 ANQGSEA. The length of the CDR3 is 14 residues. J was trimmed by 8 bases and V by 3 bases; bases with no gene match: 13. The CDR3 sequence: CSVEDFRDRSKQYF. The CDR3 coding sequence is TGCAGCGTTGAGGACTTCCGGGACAGAAGTAAGCAGTACTTC.

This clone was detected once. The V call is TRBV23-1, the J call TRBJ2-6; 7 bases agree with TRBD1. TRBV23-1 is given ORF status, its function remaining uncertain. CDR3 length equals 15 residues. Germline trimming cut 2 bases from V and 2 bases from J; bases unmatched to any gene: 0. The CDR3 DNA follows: TGCGCCAGCAGTCAACAGGGGGCTGGGGCCAACGTCCTGACTTTC. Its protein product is CASSQQGAGANVLTF.

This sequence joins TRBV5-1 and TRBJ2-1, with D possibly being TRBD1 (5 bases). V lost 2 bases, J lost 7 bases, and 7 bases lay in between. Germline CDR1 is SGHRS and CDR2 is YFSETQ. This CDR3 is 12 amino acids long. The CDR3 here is CASSFQGNEQFF. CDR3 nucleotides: TGCGCCAGCAGCTTCCAGGGAAATGAGCAGTTCTTC.

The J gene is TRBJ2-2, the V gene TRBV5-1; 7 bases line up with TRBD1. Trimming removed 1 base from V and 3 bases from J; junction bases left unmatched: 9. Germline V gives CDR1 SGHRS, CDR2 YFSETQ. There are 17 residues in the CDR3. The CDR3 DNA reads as TGCGCCAGCAGCTTGCTCCCCGACAGGGCGGACACCGGGGAGCTGTTTTTT. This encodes CASSLLPDRADTGELFF.

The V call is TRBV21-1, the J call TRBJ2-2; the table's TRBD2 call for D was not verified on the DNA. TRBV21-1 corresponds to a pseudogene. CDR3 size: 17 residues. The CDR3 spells CASSKERATGDTGELFF. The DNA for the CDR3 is TGTGCCAGCAGCAAAGAAAGGGCAACCGGGGACACCGGGGAGCTGTTTTTT.

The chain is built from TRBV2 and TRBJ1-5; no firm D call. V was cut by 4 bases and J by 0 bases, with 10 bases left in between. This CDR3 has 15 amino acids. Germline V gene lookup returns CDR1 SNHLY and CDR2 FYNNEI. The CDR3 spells CASSGGRYSNQPQHF. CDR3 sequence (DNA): TGTGCCAGCAGTGGCGGGCGGTATAGCAATCAGCCCCAGCATTTT. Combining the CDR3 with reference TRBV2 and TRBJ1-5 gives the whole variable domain EPEVTQTPSHQVTQMGQEVILRCVPISNHLYFYWYRQILGQKVEFLVSFYNNEISEKSEIFDDQFSVERPDGSNFTLKIRSTKLEDSAMYFCASSGGRYSNQPQHFGDGTRLSIL.

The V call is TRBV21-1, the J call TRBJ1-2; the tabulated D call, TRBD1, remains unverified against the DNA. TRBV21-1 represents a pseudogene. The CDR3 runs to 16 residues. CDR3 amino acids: CASSKRYTRVVYGYTF. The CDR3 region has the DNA TGTGCCAGCAGCAAACGATACACCAGGGTGGTCTATGGCTACACCTTC.

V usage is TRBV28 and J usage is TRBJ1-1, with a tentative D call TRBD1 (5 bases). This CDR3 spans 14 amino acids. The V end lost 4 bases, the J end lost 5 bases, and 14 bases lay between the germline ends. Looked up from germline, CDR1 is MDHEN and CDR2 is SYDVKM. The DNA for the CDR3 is TGTGCCAGCAGTTACATTGGGGCGGGGACTGAAGCTTTCTTT. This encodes CASSYIGAGTEAFF. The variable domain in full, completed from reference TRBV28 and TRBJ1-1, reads DVKVTQSSRYLVKRTGEKVFLECVQDMDHENMFWYRQDPGLGLRLIYFSYDVKMKEKGDIPEGYSVSREKKERFSLILESASTNQTSMYLCASSYIGAGTEAFFGQGTRLTVV.

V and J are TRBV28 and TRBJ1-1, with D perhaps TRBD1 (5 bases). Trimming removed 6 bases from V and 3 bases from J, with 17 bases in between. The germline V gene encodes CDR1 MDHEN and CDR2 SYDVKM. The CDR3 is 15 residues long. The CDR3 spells CASSGALGSYTEAFF. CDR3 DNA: TGTGCCAGCAGCGGGGCACTCGGGAGCTACACTGAAGCTTTCTTT.

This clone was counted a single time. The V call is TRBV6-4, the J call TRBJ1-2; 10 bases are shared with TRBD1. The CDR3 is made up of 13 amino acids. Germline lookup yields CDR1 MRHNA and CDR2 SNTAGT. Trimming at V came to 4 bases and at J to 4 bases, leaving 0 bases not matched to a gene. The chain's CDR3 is CASSGTGGYGYTF. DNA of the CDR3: TGTGCCAGCAGTGGGACAGGGGGCTATGGCTACACCTTC.